In its sample, the clone carrying this T cell receptor (beta chain) was seen many times. Its antigen remains unidentified. The library came from three nested PCR rounds adapted from ARM-PCR protocols. Each CDR3 protein is one row after TCRdb ran MiXCR on the multiplex PCR reads. The table lists around 99,000 distinct CDR3 sequences, roughly 77% of them singletons, with 37% in the top ten. V lost 5 bases to trimming and J lost 0 bases, with 10 bases between them. Germline assignment: CDR1 MNHEY and CDR2 SVGAGI. The CDR3 has 14 amino acids. This sample's RNA came from whole unsorted tissue. The sample comes from a study of tumor and adjacent non-tumor tissue in lung cancer. The overall study: Each sample yielded approximately 4 million productive TCRbeta reads on average. Study-level points and caveats: Normal lung showed higher cumulative top 100 clone frequency than tumor.

The TCR was taken from a woman aged 60-75 years with non-small cell lung cancer. The genes are TRBV6-5 and TRBJ1-2, with D tentatively TRBD1 (6 bases). The sequencing input was lung tumor tissue. The CDR3 region is CASSVGGANYGYTF. The CDR3 bases are TGTGCCAGCAGTGTAGGGGGGGCTAACTATGGCTACACCTTC.